This is a list of T cell receptor beta chains from one sample in a study of metastatic and nonmetastatic thyroid tumors. MiXCR re-clonotyped the PCR reads for TCRdb. The sample lists more than 40,000 clones, under 20% occurring once. What was sequenced was blood. The origin of the receptors is a female donor with papillary thyroid cancer or a benign thyroid nodule (not recorded which). Some clones in this sample may be carry-over from other donors' samples. CDR3s include the opening cysteine and the closing phenylalanine or tryptophan. A D gene is named only where the DNA matches it firmly. Some rows have no size entry. The others give once, few or many, or a class for an expanded clone.

TRBJ1-3	16	TRBV6-1	-	-	TGTGCCAGCAGTGAACGGGGAGGGGGCTCTGGAAACACCATATATTTT	CASSERGGGSGNTIYF
TRBJ1-5	14	TRBV12-3/TRBV12-4	TRBD1	-	TGTGCCAGTCAGGGGGGGGAAAGCAATCAGCCCCAGCATTTT	CASQGGESNQPQHF
TRBJ1-1	15	TRBV7-9	-	-	TGTGCCATCAGCATCGGACAACGGATGAACACTGAAGCTTTCTTT	CAISIGQRMNTEAFF
TRBJ2-3	15	TRBV20-1	-	-	TGCAGTGCTAGGTGGACCGGTGGGTTGATAGATACGCAGTATTTT	CSARWTGGLIDTQYF
TRBJ2-7	13	TRBV7-2	-	many	TGTGCCAGCAGCTTAACTCCTGGCTACGAGCAGTACTTC	CASSLTPGYEQYF
TRBJ1-2	11	TRBV19	-	-	TGTGCCATTAGGGGTGGATATGGCTACTCCTTC	CAIRGGYGYSF
TRBJ2-1	15	TRBV6-1	TRBD1	hyperexpanded	TGTGCCAGCAGTACCGGGACAGGGGAAGACAATGAGCAGTTCTTC	CASSTGTGEDNEQFF
TRBJ2-1	15	TRBV5-1	-	many	TGCGCCAGCAGCTTCAACGCGGCGAACTACAATGAGCAGTTCTTC	CASSFNAANYNEQFF
TRBJ2-3	12	TRBV10-3	TRBD2	many	TGTGCCATCAGCCCGGGGGGGGATACGCAGTATTTT	CAISPGGDTQYF
TRBJ2-1	15	TRBV19	-	-	TGTGCCAGTAGGGAGATAGCGCGGTCGTACAATGAGCAGTTCTTC	CASREIARSYNEQFF
TRBJ2-5	14	TRBV2	-	few	TGTGCCAGCAGTGCGTGCAGGGTGGGAGAGACCCAGTACTTC	CASSACRVGETQYF
TRBJ1-6	17	TRBV5-1	TRBD1	once	TGCGCCAGCAGCGCGGGAAGGAGGGGGCTGGGGGATTCACCCCTCCACTTT	CASSAGRRGLGDSPLHF
TRBJ1-1	15	TRBV6-1	-	many	TGTGCCAGCAGTTCACCCGGGACCGACAACACTGAAGCTTTCTTT	CASSSPGTDNTEAFF
TRBJ1-1	13	TRBV27	TRBD1	few	TGTGCCAGCATTGGGACAGGGGTGGCTGAAGCTTTCTTT	CASIGTGVAEAFF
TRBJ2-7	15	TRBV20-1	-	-	TGCAGTGCTAGAGATCTAGTGGTAGAGGGGTACGAGCAGTACTTC	CSARDLVVEGYEQYF
TRBJ2-2	13	TRBV29-1	TRBD1	many	TGCAGCGTTCGGACAGGGTATGGCGGGGAGCTGTTTTTT	CSVRTGYGGELFF
TRBJ1-1	15	TRBV2	-	few	TGTGCCAGCAGTGAAGAGAGGGCAGGGGACACTGAAGCTTTCTTT	CASSEERAGDTEAFF
TRBJ2-2	13	TRBV7-2	-	-	TGTGCCAGCAGCTTCGGTACCACCGGGGAGCTGTTTTTT	CASSFGTTGELFF
TRBJ2-5	16	TRBV6-1	TRBD2	many	TGTGCCAGCAGCACGACTAGCGGGGGACCTCAAGAGACCCAGTACTTC	CASSTTSGGPQETQYF
TRBJ2-7	15	TRBV28	-	few	TGTGCCAGCAGTTTAAGAGGGGTCGACTCCTACGAGCAGTACTTC	CASSLRGVDSYEQYF
TRBJ2-6	16	TRBV28	-	many	TGTGCCAGCACCATCGGAGGGGACCCTGGGGCCAACGTCCTGACTTTC	CASTIGGDPGANVLTF
TRBJ2-7	13	TRBV25-1	-	-	TGTGCCAGCAAAGGGGCAGTTTTAAACGAGCAGTACTTC	CASKGAVLNEQYF
TRBJ2-5	12	TRBV10-3	-	few	TGTGCCATCAGTGAGGGAGGGGAGACCCAGTACTTC	CAISEGGETQYF
TRBJ1-6	19	TRBV6-5	TRBD1	many	TGTGCCAGCAGTTACTCCTCGTTTAGGGACAGGGTAAAAAATTCACCCCTCCACTTT	CASSYSSFRDRVKNSPLHF
TRBJ2-1	15	TRBV20-1	-	-	TGCAGTGCCACTCAAGGGGGGAGCATCCACAATGAGCAGTTCTTC	CSATQGGSIHNEQFF
TRBJ1-1	10	TRBV6-1	TRBD1	many	TGTGCCAGCGGGGACAGAAAAGCTTTCTTT	CASGDRKAFF
TRBJ2-3	14	TRBV27	TRBD2	few	TGTGCCAGCAGTTGCGGACTAGCTCCAGATACGCAGTATTTT	CASSCGLAPDTQYF